The 2 T cell receptor beta chains in this list originate from one sample, sequenced in a study of cytomegalovirus exposure and HLA in healthy donors. Primers for the PCR totalled 60 Vbeta and 13 Jbeta. Profiled with immunoSEQ multiplex PCR; TCRdb holds only in-frame clones, not every one. The sample has 100,000 to 150,000 clones; over 70% are singletons. Sequencing was performed on PBMCs. The receptors come from a female donor in good health and CMV-seronegative.

The chain is built from TRBV6-5 and TRBJ2-7, with 7 bases aligning to TRBD1. The length of the CDR3 is 13 residues. V was pared by 6 bases and J by 2 bases, with 4 bases of the junction left unmatched. The V gene's germline CDR1 is MNHEY and CDR2 SVGAGI. The CDR3 here is CASSNRGPYEQYF. The CDR3 region has the DNA TGTGCCAGCAGCAACAGGGGCCCCTACGAGCAGTACTTC.

The chain couples TRBV11-2 to TRBJ2-2; D call uncertain. The ends were cut back, 1 base at V and 8 bases at J, with 14 bases in the middle. The germline V gene has CDR1 SGHAT and CDR2 FQNNGV. This CDR3 has 15 residues. CDR3 protein: CASSLARLIGGELFF. The CDR3, as DNA: TGTGCCAGCAGCTTAGCCCGACTCATTGGGGGGGAGCTGTTTTTT.